The 8 T cell receptor beta chains in this list originate from one sample, sequenced in a study of cytomegalovirus exposure and HLA in healthy donors. The study ran its PCR with 60 Vbeta and 13 Jbeta primers. Sequencing used immunoSEQ multiplex PCR; TCRdb keeps in-frame clones, though not all of them. This sample yields around 150,000 clones, of which under 75% are seen a single time; around 7% belongs to the top ten. The sequenced sample was PBMCs. All receptors come from a man aged 35-49 years in good health and CMV-seropositive.

The V gene is TRBV4-1, the J gene TRBJ2-5; 12 positions agree with TRBD2. V was clipped by 1 base and J by 3 bases; unmatched bases: 6. The V gene's germline CDR1 is MGHRA and CDR2 YSYEKL. The CDR3 runs to 17 residues. CDR3 nucleotides: TGCGCCAGCAGCCAAGCGGCTAGCGGGGGGGCTAAAGAGACCCAGTACTTC. Its protein is CASSQAASGGAKETQYF.

The J gene is TRBJ1-5, the V gene TRBV9, with 7 bases fitting TRBD1. The CDR3 sequence is 16 residues long. Trimming cost V 3 bases and J 6 bases; bases outside gene matches: 12. Germline V gene lookup returns CDR1 SGDLS and CDR2 YYNGEE. The CDR3 loop is CASSATTGAGGQPQHF. As DNA, the CDR3 is TGTGCCAGCAGCGCAACTACAGGGGCCGGCGGTCAGCCCCAGCATTTT.

This clone showed up just a few times. The chain recombines TRBV6-5 with TRBJ1-4; possibly TRBD1 for D (6 bases). The V end lost 5 bases, the J end lost 11 bases, and 15 bases lay between the germline ends. This CDR3 contains 13 residues. Germline values: CDR1 MNHEY, CDR2 SVGAGI. The CDR3 region is CASSEERGWKLFF. CDR3 bases: TGTGCCAGCAGTGAAGAAAGGGGGTGGAAACTGTTTTTT.

This chain links TRBV30 with TRBJ2-1; the match to TRBD1 covers 7 bases. J lost 4 bases, V lost 4 bases, and 7 bases had no gene match. CDR1 and CDR2 (germline): GTSNPN, SVGIG (reference sequence). The CDR3 has 14 amino acids. The CDR3 nucleotides are TGTGCCTGGACAGGGGGACACCAATACAATGAGCAGTTCTTC. Its translation: CAWTGGHQYNEQFF.

In nucleotides, the CDR3 is TGCAGCGTTGCGGGGTCCTATGGCTACACCTTC. Protein sequence: CSVAGSYGYTF. The chain carries TRBV29-1 and TRBJ1-2; D ambiguous. This CDR3 has 11 amino acids. Trimming cost V 4 bases and J 4 bases, with 7 bases left between them. CDR1 SQVTM and CDR2 ANQGSEA come from the germline V gene.

This clone was observed a handful of times. The V and J genes are TRBV6-5 and TRBJ2-7, with TRBD2 as a possible D gene (6 bases). The germline gives CDR1 MNHEY, CDR2 SVGAGI. The CDR3 loop spans 11 amino acids. The V and J ends lost 8 bases and 2 bases respectively, with 7 bases between them. The CDR3 protein is CASGGTYEQYF. The CDR3 region has the DNA TGTGCCAGCGGGGGGACCTACGAGCAGTACTTC.

The rearrangement uses TRBV7-2 and TRBJ2-1, with 7 nucleotides matching TRBD1. The V gene's germline CDR1 is SGHTA and CDR2 FQGNSA. The CDR3 loop spans 15 amino acids. The V gene end was trimmed by 2 bases and the J gene end by 7 bases; junction bases not matched to a gene: 8. The CDR3 protein is CASSLSTGAWNEQFF. The CDR3 DNA reads as TGTGCCAGCAGCTTAAGTACAGGGGCTTGGAATGAGCAGTTCTTC.

To note about this clone: The junction departs from the called germline gene at one end, perhaps through a read error. The chain is built from TRBV7-7 and TRBJ2-5; tentatively, D is TRBD2 (7 bases). The J call is uncertain, as TRBJ2-7 better fits the DNA end. CDR1 is SSHAT, CDR2 FNYEAQ, per germline (reference sequence). The CDR3 has 17 amino acids. The DNA of the CDR3 is TGTGCTAGCAGCTTAGCCGATGTAGGGGGGGGATCCTACGAGCAGTACTTC. Translated, it gives CASSLADVGGGSYEQYF.